This T cell receptor beta chain was sequenced for a study of cytomegalovirus exposure and HLA in healthy donors. Samples came from healthy bone marrow donors. PCR amplification relied on 60 Vbeta primers (plus 13 Jbeta primers). Assay used: immunoSEQ multiplex PCR; TCRdb lists only in-frame clones, some missing. The repertoire consists of 90,000 to 150,000 clones, with roughly 9% occurring once and the leading ten covering 6% to 7.5%. This clone came up once. Trimming took off 6 bases at V and 8 bases at J, with 23 bases between the two ends. Germline assignment: CDR1 SGHNT and CDR2 YYREEE (reference sequence). There are 15 residues in the CDR3.

Sequences were obtained from PBMCs. The V and J genes are TRBV5-4 and TRBJ1-2; no definite D call. The origin of this receptor is a woman aged 40 to 50 in good health and CMV-seropositive. The CDR3 loop reads CASTVFRNLAEGYTF. The CDR3 DNA reads as TGTGCCAGCACCGTGTTCAGGAACCTTGCCGAGGGCTACACCTTC.